This paragraph covers one T cell receptor (beta chain) sequence. The sample belongs to a study of cytomegalovirus exposure and HLA in healthy donors. Germline trimming cut 2 bases from V and 8 bases from J; bases unmatched to any gene: 3. The CDR3 length is 13 residues. The germline V gene encodes CDR1 SNHLY and CDR2 FYNNEI. Only in-frame clones appear in the TCRdb table, and some are missing; sequencing was by immunoSEQ multiplex PCR. The sample contains around 350,000 clones, roughly 85% of which appear only once. This chain uses TRBV2 with TRBJ2-3; 8 bases match TRBD2. The sample comprised PBMCs. The sequence was collected from a woman between 18 and 29 years old in good health and CMV-seronegative. The CDR3 sequence is CASSEWAGGTQYF. The CDR3 DNA reads as TGTGCCAGCAGTGAATGGGCGGGAGGTACGCAGTATTTT. Variable domain in full (rest from reference TRBV2 and TRBJ2-3): EPEVTQTPSHQVTQMGQEVILRCVPISNHLYFYWYRQILGQKVEFLVSFYNNEISEKSEIFDDQFSVERPDGSNFTLKIRSTKLEDSAMYFCASSEWAGGTQYFGPGTRLTVL.